The 24 T cell receptor beta chains below all came from one sample that was sequenced in a study of blood T cell repertoires in COVID-19. Clones were sequenced by immunoSEQ multiplex PCR, and TCRdb holds only the in-frame ones, with some missing. This table holds 130,000 or so clones, roughly three quarters found once. The sequencing sample was made of peripheral blood. The receptor set was obtained from a woman aged 65 to 85 with COVID-19, enrolled during active disease.

This CDR3 is CASSLEGTENTEAFF. The CDR3 DNA follows: TGTGCCAGCAGCTTGGAAGGGACAGAAAACACTGAAGCTTTCTTT. The rearrangement joins TRBV5-8 to TRBJ1-1, with 7 bases aligning to TRBD1. This CDR3 is 15 amino acids long. In germline, CDR1 is SGHTS, CDR2 YDEGEE. The trim removed 0 bases at V and 2 bases at J, leaving 4 bases unmatched.

The V call is TRBV6-5, the J call TRBJ2-5; D perhaps matches TRBD2 (5 bases). The CDR3 loop spans 13 amino acids. Germline V CDR1 and CDR2: MNHEY, SVGAGI. V dropped 6 bases and J dropped 5 bases, with 13 bases sitting between them. The CDR3 protein is CASRVSRVETQYF. The CDR3 DNA sequence: TGTGCCAGCAGGGTCTCGAGGGTGGAGACCCAGTACTTC.

The CDR3 coding sequence is TGTGCCAGTAGCCAGGGGGCCAAAAACATTCAGTACTTC. As protein: CASSQGAKNIQYF. The chain uses TRBV19 and TRBJ2-4, with D maybe TRBD1 (6 bases). V lost 6 bases and J lost 1, with 7 bases in between. Germline lookup yields CDR1 LNHDA and CDR2 SQIVND (reference sequence). This CDR3 has 13 residues.

V and J are TRBV4-1 and TRBJ1-3; D possibly corresponds to TRBD1 (6 bases). Trimming stripped 0 bases from V and 0 bases from J, with 15 bases between. The length of the CDR3 is 18 residues. Germline CDR1 reads MGHRA; CDR2 reads YSYEKL. Written as DNA, the CDR3 is TGCGCCAGCAGCCAAGATCAAGGCACCAGGGGCTCTGGAAACACCATATATTTT. This sequence encodes CASSQDQGTRGSGNTIYF.

The J gene is TRBJ2-7, the V gene TRBV28; 9 nucleotides agree with TRBD1. This CDR3 has 14 amino acids. Germline V gene data show CDR1 as MDHEN and CDR2 as SYDVKM. After removal of 7 bases from V and 4 bases from J, the junction contained 8 bases not matched to a gene. CDR3 sequence: CASKPGTGLYEQYF. The CDR3, as DNA: TGTGCCAGCAAACCCGGGACAGGGCTGTACGAGCAGTACTTC.

The V gene is TRBV7-3, the J gene TRBJ2-1; 7 nucleotides agree with TRBD2. With V trimmed by 2 bases and J by 1 base, 5 bases remained unmatched. Germline CDR1 reads SGHTA; CDR2 reads FQGTGA. The CDR3 consists of 16 residues. CDR3 residues: CASSLSGGSSYNEQFF. CDR3 bases: TGTGCCAGCAGCTTATCCGGGGGGTCTTCCTACAATGAGCAGTTCTTC.

The chain carries TRBV18 and TRBJ1-5, with D tentatively TRBD1 (5 bases). This CDR3 is built from 13 residues. V lost 3 bases and J lost 5, with 8 bases in between. CDR1 and CDR2 (germline): KGHSH, LQKENI. CDR3 loop: CASSPTGDQPQHF. For the CDR3, the DNA is TGTGCCAGCTCACCCACAGGAGATCAGCCCCAGCATTTT.

V and J are TRBV12-3 or TRBV12-4 and TRBJ2-7; D is possibly TRBD1 (6 bases). Trimming removed 5 bases at V and 6 bases at J, with 14 bases between. The CDR3 loop spans 13 amino acids. CDR3 protein: CASSAAHRAEQYF. In nucleotides, the CDR3 is TGTGCCAGCAGTGCAGCCCACAGGGCCGAGCAGTACTTC.

This CDR3 is CASSPYSSTNEKLFF. The CDR3 DNA reads as TGTGCCAGCAGTCCATACAGTTCAACTAATGAAAAACTGTTTTTT. This sequence joins TRBV2 and TRBJ1-4; no clear D gene. The V and J ends lost 5 bases and 0 bases respectively, with 10 bases between them. The CDR3 has 15 residues. The germline CDR1 and CDR2 sequences are SNHLY and FYNNEI.

This clone was counted a few times. The V gene is TRBV20-1, the J gene TRBJ1-2; 7 bases agree with TRBD1. Germline CDR1 DFQATT, CDR2 SNEGSKA (reference sequence). The ends lost 6 bases at V and 0 bases at J; junction bases unmatched: 7. The CDR3 extends over 14 amino acids. Here the CDR3 reads CSASTGATNYGYTF. The CDR3, as DNA: TGCAGTGCCAGTACAGGGGCTACTAACTATGGCTACACCTTC.

The rearrangement joins TRBV19 to TRBJ2-7; 7 nucleotides match TRBD1. CDR3 length: 13 amino acids. Germline assignment: CDR1 LNHDA and CDR2 SQIVND (reference sequence). This CDR3 reads CVPPRTGYYEQYF. DNA of the CDR3: TGTGTCCCCCCCCGGACAGGATACTACGAGCAGTACTTC.

V usage is TRBV6-2 or TRBV6-3 and J usage is TRBJ1-1; possible D gene TRBD1, 5 bases. Trimming took 0 bases from V and 0 from J, leaving 11 bases between them. This CDR3 region has 16 residues. Germline V lookup: CDR1 MNHEY, CDR2 SVGEGT. The CDR3 DNA reads TGTGCCAGCAGTTACTCGCATTCAGGGATGAACACTGAAGCTTTCTTT. Translating gives CASSYSHSGMNTEAFF.

This chain uses TRBV30 with TRBJ2-3, with a possible D match to TRBD2 (7 bases). Germline-derived CDR1 and CDR2 are GTSNPN and SVGIG (reference sequence). This CDR3 region has 16 residues. Deletions cut 2 bases from V and 4 bases from J, with 19 bases between. The CDR3 DNA reads as TGTGCCTGGAGTCCAGGTGGGGGGGGGCTCGCAGATACGCAGTATTTT. Translated, it gives CAWSPGGGGLADTQYF.

This sequence joins TRBV2 and TRBJ1-2; D ambiguous. CDR3 size: 16 residues. Germline V gene lookup returns CDR1 SNHLY and CDR2 FYNNEI. Trimming left V 6 bases short and J 2 bases short, with 19 bases between. The CDR3 DNA reads as TGTGCCAGCAGGTCGCAATTGTCCCAGAGGAACTATGGCTACACCTTC. It yields the protein CASRSQLSQRNYGYTF.

The chain couples TRBV19 to TRBJ1-4; a possible D gene is TRBD1 (6 bases). This CDR3 region has 15 residues. V lost 3 bases and J 5 bases, leaving 13 bases between the germline ends. CDR1 and CDR2 (germline): LNHDA, SQIVND (reference sequence). CDR3: CASSMGDRINEKLFF. The CDR3 nucleotides are TGTGCCAGTAGTATGGGTGACAGGATCAATGAAAAACTGTTTTTT.

V gene TRBV11-2 combines with J gene TRBJ2-1; 15 bases line up with TRBD2. Germline V CDR1 and CDR2: SGHAT, FQNNGV. V shed 6 bases and J 4 bases; nucleotides not matched to a gene: 4. CDR3 length: 16 amino acids. CDR3 in amino acids: CASRGLAGGPYNEQFF. Written as DNA, the CDR3 is TGTGCCAGCAGGGGACTAGCGGGGGGCCCTTACAATGAGCAGTTCTTC.

V usage is TRBV5-1 and J usage is TRBJ1-5, with D tentatively TRBD1 (5 bases). This CDR3 contains 14 residues. V dropped 0 bases and J dropped 3 bases, with 7 bases sitting between them. CDR1 is SGHRS and CDR2 is YFSETQ in the germline V gene. CDR3 region: CASSLAGDNQPQHF. DNA of the CDR3: TGCGCCAGCAGCTTGGCGGGGGACAATCAGCCCCAGCATTTT.

The rearrangement links TRBV19 to TRBJ1-2; tentatively, D is TRBD1 (6 bases). The V and J ends lost 0 bases and 10 bases respectively, with 12 bases between them. The germline CDR1 and CDR2 sequences are LNHDA and SQIVND (reference sequence). The CDR3 extends over 13 amino acids. The CDR3: CASSIDHRGAYTF. The CDR3 coding sequence is TGTGCCAGTAGTATAGATCATCGGGGGGCCTACACCTTC.

The gene calls are TRBV10-3 and TRBJ2-5; 7 bases line up with TRBD1. Germline trimming cut 11 bases from V and 1 base from J; bases unmatched to any gene: 7. This CDR3 spans 13 amino acids. Germline CDR1 ENHRY, CDR2 SYGVKD. CDR3 DNA sequence: TGTGCCTCCCAGGGACAGCTCCAAGAGACCCAGTACTTC. Its protein is CASQGQLQETQYF.

This clone was seen a handful of times. The chain couples TRBV11-2 to TRBJ2-4; D perhaps matches TRBD2 (6 bases). The germline V and J ends were trimmed by 5 bases and 14 bases, with 19 bases remaining between them. The CDR3 contains 13 residues. Germline CDR1 is SGHAT and CDR2 is FQNNGV. The CDR3 sequence: CASSPPPGPGEYF. DNA of the CDR3: TGTGCCAGCAGCCCCCCCCCAGGCCCGGGGGAGTACTTC.

The genes are TRBV10-3 and TRBJ1-2; no reliable D call. Germline CDR1 is ENHRY and CDR2 is SYGVKD. This CDR3 has 16 residues. V lost 1 base and J 3 bases, leaving 15 bases between the germline ends. The CDR3 loop is CAISEYGSVGHYGYTF. The CDR3, as DNA: TGTGCCATCAGTGAGTACGGGAGTGTAGGGCACTATGGCTACACCTTC.

The V gene is TRBV5-1, the J gene TRBJ2-7; TRBD1 aligns across 7 bases. The germline V gene encodes CDR1 SGHRS and CDR2 YFSETQ. This CDR3 comprises 14 residues. V was clipped by 3 bases and J by 2 bases; unmatched bases: 5. The CDR3 loop is CASSSGTAAYEQYF. The CDR3 bases are TGCGCCAGCAGCTCCGGGACAGCGGCCTACGAGCAGTACTTC.

J is TRBJ2-7 and V is TRBV15; no reliable D call. Looked up from germline, CDR1 is LNHNV and CDR2 is YYDKDF (reference sequence). This CDR3 comprises 14 residues. Between the trimmed V and J ends, which lost 0 bases and 2 bases, there was a span of 8 bases. CDR3 nucleotide sequence: TGTGCCACCAGCAGAGATCGCGGTCCCTACGAGCAGTACTTC. Protein product: CATSRDRGPYEQYF.

This chain connects TRBV19 to TRBJ2-7; 10 positions agree with TRBD2. This CDR3 region has 15 residues. V lost 3 bases and J lost 2; bases outside the gene matches: 4. Germline V CDR1 and CDR2: LNHDA, SQIVND (reference sequence). CDR3 sequence (DNA): TGTGCCAGTAGTATTTTAGCGGGGGGCCCCTACGAGCAGTACTTC. It is translated as CASSILAGGPYEQYF.